One and the same sample provided the 21 T cell receptor beta chains below, sequenced in a study of cytomegalovirus exposure and HLA in healthy donors. PCR involved 60 Vbeta and 13 Jbeta primers. Sequencing used immunoSEQ multiplex PCR; TCRdb keeps in-frame clones, though not all of them. The sample has fewer than 150,000 clones, around three quarters seen once. Sequencing was performed on PBMCs. Every receptor here comes from a man between 35 and 55 years old in good health and CMV-seropositive.

The genes are TRBV19 and TRBJ1-1; no firm D call. Germline CDR1 LNHDA, CDR2 SQIVND (reference sequence). Trimming cost V 5 bases and J 4 bases, with 11 bases left between them. CDR3 length equals 13 residues. As DNA, the CDR3 is TGTGCCAGTAGTCGGCAGGCTATCACTGAAGCTTTCTTT. It codes for CASSRQAITEAFF. The variable domain in full, with the rest retrieved from reference TRBV19 and TRBJ1-1, is DGGITQSPKYLFRKEGQNVTLSCEQNLNHDAMYWYRQDPGQGLRLIYYSQIVNDFQKGDIAEGYSVSREKKESFPLTVTSAQKNPTAFYLCASSRQAITEAFFGQGTRLTVV.

The chain is built from TRBV13 and TRBJ2-5; 10 bases match TRBD2. The CDR3 runs to 16 residues. With 4 bases clipped from V and 5 bases from J, the junction kept 10 bases outside the gene matches. Germline V gene data show CDR1 as PRHDT and CDR2 as FYEKMQ (reference sequence). As DNA, the CDR3 is TGTGCCAGCAGCTCGGAGGGGAGCGGGGGGGTGGAGACCCAGTACTTC. Amino acids: CASSSEGSGGVETQYF.

This chain links TRBV27 with TRBJ2-1, with a possible D match to TRBD1 (5 bases). The length of the CDR3 is 16 residues. Per the germline V gene, CDR1 is MNHEY and CDR2 is SMNVEV (reference sequence). With 2 bases removed from V and 1 base from J, the gap between germline ends came to 12 bases. For the CDR3, the DNA is TGTGCCAGCAGTTTAAGACAGACTTATTCCTACAATGAGCAGTTCTTC. Its translation is CASSLRQTYSYNEQFF.

The CDR3 DNA is TGTGCCAGCTCATGGGACAGAGACCCGACGGGCTACACCTTC. Residues: CASSWDRDPTGYTF. The rearrangement joins TRBV18 to TRBJ1-2; TRBD1 aligns across 7 bases. This CDR3 is 14 amino acids long. Germline V lookup: CDR1 KGHSH, CDR2 LQKENI. V dropped 5 bases and J dropped 8; count of bases not matched to a gene: 11.

CDR3 loop: CASSSTVNIQYF. The CDR3, as DNA: TGTGCCAGCAGCTCTACGGTGAACATTCAGTACTTC. The rearrangement uses TRBV7-2 and TRBJ2-4, with D hard to call. The CDR3 contains 12 residues. Per germline, CDR1 SGHTA and CDR2 FQGNSA. Trimming removed 4 bases at V and 7 bases at J, with 8 bases between.

The chain uses TRBV7-8 and TRBJ2-4, with TRBD1 matching 9 bases. Looked up from germline, CDR1 is SGHVS and CDR2 is FQNEAQ. There are 19 residues in the CDR3. V was clipped by 2 bases and J by 6 bases; unmatched bases: 17. DNA of the CDR3: TGTGCCAGCAGCTTACGTAGGGACAGGGATAGGCCGGTGGGAAACATTCAGTACTTC. Amino acids: CASSLRRDRDRPVGNIQYF.

The rearrangement links TRBV6-4 to TRBJ1-2, with 8 nucleotides matching TRBD1. CDR1 and CDR2 (germline): MRHNA, SNTAGT. V lost 4 bases, J lost 4 bases, and 11 bases stayed unmatched. The CDR3 totals 16 residues. The CDR3 DNA reads TGTGCCAGCAGTGCCACAGGGGGGGGCCGGGGCTATGGCTACACCTTC. Protein sequence: CASSATGGGRGYGYTF.

This clone was detected only a few times. The chain employs TRBV29-1 and TRBJ2-1; 11 bases line up with TRBD2. CDR1 and CDR2 from the germline V gene are SQVTM and ANQGSEA. Germline trimming cut 5 bases from V and 9 bases from J; bases unmatched to any gene: 15. CDR3 size: 16 residues. The chain's CDR3 is CSVHRGLADRIGEQFF. In nucleotides, the CDR3 is TGCAGCGTTCACCGGGGACTAGCGGACCGTATTGGTGAGCAGTTCTTC.

J is TRBJ1-2 and V is TRBV10-3, with D hard to call. This CDR3 has 15 amino acids. Germline V CDR1 and CDR2: ENHRY, SYGVKD. The germline V and J ends were trimmed by 4 bases and 1 base, with 13 bases remaining between them. The chain's CDR3 is CAISAGPGSNYGYTF. The CDR3 nucleotides are TGTGCCATCAGTGCAGGTCCAGGAAGTAACTATGGCTACACCTTC.

This rearrangement joins TRBV5-4 to TRBJ1-2; tentative D call: TRBD1 (6 bases). This CDR3 has 15 amino acids. V lost 0 bases and J 0 bases, leaving 9 bases between the germline ends. The germline V gene encodes CDR1 SGHNT and CDR2 YYREEE (reference sequence). As DNA, the CDR3 is TGTGCCAGCAGCTTGGCAGGGGCTCCTAACTATGGCTACACCTTC. Translating it yields CASSLAGAPNYGYTF.

The chain is built from TRBV5-1 and TRBJ1-4, with D uncertain. Trimming took 4 bases from V and 0 from J, leaving 7 bases between them. The length of the CDR3 is 14 residues. From germline, CDR1 is SGHRS and CDR2 YFSETQ. The CDR3 sequence: CASSLQATNEKLFF. DNA for the CDR3: TGCGCCAGCAGCCTCCAGGCAACTAATGAAAAACTGTTTTTT.

The V call is TRBV5-1, the J call TRBJ2-7, with D perhaps TRBD2 (5 bases). V dropped 7 bases and J dropped 5 bases, with 13 bases sitting between them. Germline V CDR1 and CDR2: SGHRS, YFSETQ. CDR3 size: 12 residues. As DNA, the CDR3 is TGCGCCAGCGGGGAGATAGGCCACGAGCAGTACTTC. This encodes CASGEIGHEQYF.

The CDR3 protein is CASSEWGASGSYNEQFF. The CDR3 bases are TGTGCCAGCAGTGAATGGGGGGCTAGCGGGAGTTACAATGAGCAGTTCTTC. The V call is TRBV25-1, the J call TRBJ2-1, with 10 bases identical to TRBD2. The CDR3 sequence is 17 residues long. Germline V CDR1 and CDR2: MGHDK, SYGVNS. The J segment lost 4 bases and the V segment lost 1 base, leaving 7 bases of the junction unmatched.

V is TRBV7-8 and J is TRBJ2-7; 9 bases agree with TRBD2. V was pared by 8 bases and J by 2 bases, with 10 bases of the junction left unmatched. CDR1 is SGHVS and CDR2 is FQNEAQ in the germline V gene. The CDR3 loop spans 15 amino acids. CDR3 DNA sequence: TGTGCCAGCTTCTTAGGGCTAGCGGGACCCTACGAGCAGTACTTC. Its translation: CASFLGLAGPYEQYF. Together with reference TRBV7-8 and TRBJ2-7, the CDR3 gives the full variable domain: GAGVSQSPRYKVAKRGQDVALRCDPISGHVSLFWYQQALGQGPEFLTYFQNEAQLDKSGLPSDRFFAERPEGSVSTLKIQRTQQEDSAVYLCASFLGLAGPYEQYFGPGTRLTVT.

This rearrangement joins TRBV4-3 to TRBJ2-2; D possibly corresponds to TRBD1 (6 bases). Trimming left V 1 base short and J 5 bases short, with 11 bases between. CDR1 is LGHNA, CDR2 YSLEER, per germline. This CDR3 is built from 15 residues. CDR3 residues: CASSQGAGVTGELFF. The CDR3 DNA reads TGCGCCAGCAGCCAAGGGGCAGGGGTTACCGGGGAGCTGTTTTTT.

The chain carries TRBV19 and TRBJ2-1; no clear D gene. The V gene lost 3 bases and the J gene lost 0 bases, with 9 bases spanning the gap. The CDR3 spans 15 residues. Germline V gene data show CDR1 as LNHDA and CDR2 as SQIVND (reference sequence). The CDR3 DNA follows: TGTGCCAGTAGTATTTTGTCACACTCCTACAATGAGCAGTTCTTC. It translates to CASSILSHSYNEQFF.

V and J are TRBV7-8 and TRBJ1-1; 8 bases align to TRBD1. The length of the CDR3 is 14 residues. Germline loops: CDR1 SGHVS, CDR2 FQNEAQ. V trimming: 3 bases; J trimming: 3 bases; junction bases outside the gene matches: 3. CDR3 DNA: TGTGCCAGCAGCTTTCCGACAGGGGACACTGAAGCTTTCTTT. Translating gives CASSFPTGDTEAFF.

This clone showed up just a few times. The chain uses TRBV7-2 and TRBJ1-2, with a weak D call TRBD1 (6 bases). Deletions cut 4 bases from V and 2 bases from J, with 14 bases between. Germline CDR1 SGHTA, CDR2 FQGNSA. This CDR3 has 15 amino acids. This CDR3 reads CASSWGGRLNYGYTF. The CDR3 coding sequence is TGTGCCAGCAGCTGGGGGGGCAGACTAAACTATGGCTACACCTTC. The full variable domain, completed using reference TRBV7-2 and TRBJ1-2, is GAGVSQSPSNKVTEKGKDVELRCDPISGHTALYWYRQSLGQGLEFLIYFQGNSAPDKSGLPSDRFSAERTGGSVSTLTIQRTQQEDSAVYLCASSWGGRLNYGYTFGSGTRLTVV.

This chain links TRBV5-1 with TRBJ2-7, with D tentatively TRBD2 (8 bases). The CDR3 runs to 15 residues. Trimming left V 3 bases short and J 0 bases short, with 13 bases between. CDR1 is SGHRS and CDR2 is YFSETQ in the germline V gene. In DNA form, the CDR3 reads TGCGCCAGCAGCTCGGGAGGGGGCCCCTCCTACGAGCAGTACTTC. Amino acids: CASSSGGGPSYEQYF.

The chain joins TRBV5-1 to TRBJ2-3, with TRBD2 as a possible D gene (6 bases). Germline V gives CDR1 SGHRS, CDR2 YFSETQ. The CDR3 sequence is 14 residues long. Trimming removed 6 bases at V and 4 bases at J, with 15 bases between. CDR3 in amino acids: CASKAGPTADTQYF. CDR3 in DNA: TGCGCCAGCAAGGCGGGACCTACCGCAGATACGCAGTATTTT.

This chain uses TRBV6-5 with TRBJ1-2; possibly TRBD1 for D (6 bases). The CDR3 has 14 amino acids. In germline, CDR1 is MNHEY, CDR2 SVGAGI. Trimming cost V 6 bases and J 4 bases, with 15 bases left between them. The chain's CDR3 is CASREGRGPYGYTF. CDR3 sequence (DNA): TGTGCCAGCAGAGAGGGCAGGGGCCCCTATGGCTACACCTTC.